The rows below give T cell receptor beta chains drawn from one sample of a study of blood T cell repertoires in COVID-19. Here immunoSEQ multiplex PCR was the method, and the copy in TCRdb shows in-frame clones only, minus some. The sample consists of fewer than 300,000 clones, approximately 90% of them appearing once. Sequencing was done on a sample of PBMCs or T cells enriched from blood (not recorded which). The receptors were gathered from a woman in her twenties or thirties who had recovered from COVID-19. Both conserved end residues are part of each CDR3. Each record gives: V gene, J gene, CDR3 protein.

TRBV4-3	TRBJ1-2	CASSRSGTGGYTF
TRBV27	TRBJ1-1	CASSLLSAAGSGTEAFF
TRBV28	TRBJ1-2	CASSLERLGYTF
TRBV30	TRBJ1-4	CAEETIDEKLFF
TRBV7-2	TRBJ2-3	CASSLVSGSTSTDTQYF
TRBV6-5	TRBJ2-3	CASTSTDTQYF
TRBV3-1/TRBV3-2	TRBJ2-2	CASSQSGRALIGELFF
TRBV30	TRBJ2-7	CAWSALGGQEYF
TRBV4-3	TRBJ2-2	CASSQDEFQEVGELFF
TRBV24-1	TRBJ2-3	CATAREGTDTQYF
TRBV6-1	TRBJ2-1	CASSELASGSRYEQFF
TRBV5-8	TRBJ2-5	CASSVTGGRQETQYF
TRBV7-6	TRBJ2-7	CASSSRTGITTYEQYF
TRBV7-3	TRBJ2-3	CASSLSPTGVDTQYF
TRBV27	TRBJ2-5	CASSLTHLGETQYF
TRBV10-3	TRBJ1-6	CAIADSTNSPLHF
TRBV5-4	TRBJ2-3	CASSATGDTQYF
TRBV7-2	TRBJ2-5	CASSLASWRETQYF
TRBV9	TRBJ2-2	CASSASTGGESGELFF
TRBV5-1	TRBJ2-7	CASSLAQDRGIYEQYF
TRBV7-9	TRBJ2-5	CASSFSSGSEQTQYF
TRBV11-2	TRBJ2-5	CASSLAFSETQYF
TRBV7-9	TRBJ2-7	CASSWSSGSTYEQYF
TRBV5-8	TRBJ2-6	CASSRDRFISGANVLTF
TRBV12-3/TRBV12-4	TRBJ2-1	CASSPRTEQFF